This entry lists 9 T cell receptor beta chains sequenced from one sample in a study of T cell responses to AZD1222 COVID-19 vaccine (dated by TCRdb to 2020 to 2023). The time point label on this specimen signifies: about 28 days (+/-7) after the second vaccine dose. The library was prepared using the immunoSEQ multiplex PCR assay. The clones in this table, taken by TCRdb from immuneACCESS, are in-frame only. Not every clone is retained; where verified, under half of the shortfall comes from an unresolved V gene, and the cause of the rest is unknown. Across this sample there are more than 95,000 clones, with about 89% seen only once. 7.1% of the sample is in the top ten clones. This specimen was peripheral blood, taken 28 days after the second AZD1222 dose. The source is an adult who received the AZD1222 COVID-19 vaccine.

The rearrangement joins TRBV14 to TRBJ2-5; D not resolved. The germline CDR1 and CDR2 sequences are SGHDN and FVKESK. V shed 3 bases and J shed 1 base, with 12 bases lying between them. The CDR3 covers 15 residues. This CDR3 reads CASSHEVTPQETQYF. CDR3 nucleotides: TGTGCCAGCAGCCATGAAGTCACCCCCCAAGAGACCCAGTACTTC.

The rearrangement joins TRBV12-1 to TRBJ2-3; the listed D gene, TRBD2, was not tested against the DNA. TRBV12-1 counts as a pseudogene. This CDR3 is 17 amino acids long. The CDR3 spells CASSFLPRLATQHTQYF. In DNA, the CDR3 is TGTGCCAGCAGCTTCCTTCCCCGACTAGCGACTCAACATACGCAGTATTTT.

The gene calls are TRBV7-9 and TRBJ1-1; the D is unclear. Trimming shortened V by 1 base and J by 3 bases, and 21 bases separated the two germline ends. Germline V gene data show CDR1 as SEHNR and CDR2 as FQNEAQ (reference sequence). This CDR3 has 18 residues. This CDR3 is CASSLETGRVDRDTEAFF. In nucleotides, the CDR3 is TGTGCCAGCAGCTTAGAAACGGGAAGAGTCGATAGGGACACTGAAGCTTTCTTT.

The V call is TRBV7-5, the J call TRBJ1-2; no check of the table's D call, TRBD1, against the DNA was made. TRBV7-5 is an annotated pseudogene. The CDR3 covers 14 residues. CDR3 DNA sequence: TGTGCCAGAAGCGGGGGGACAGGGAACCATGGCTACACCTTC. It encodes CARSGGTGNHGYTF.

V is TRBV5-1 and J is TRBJ2-3; D is ambiguous. This CDR3 is 12 amino acids long. Trimming took off 0 bases at V and 5 bases at J, with 4 bases between the two ends. Germline V CDR1 and CDR2: SGHRS, YFSETQ. CDR3 residues: CASSLELDTQYF. CDR3 nucleotides: TGCGCCAGCAGCTTGGAGCTAGATACGCAGTATTTT. Looking up the rest from reference TRBV5-1 and TRBJ2-3 gives the full variable domain: KAGVTQTPRYLIKTRGQQVTLSCSPISGHRSVSWYQQTPGQGLQFLFEYFSETQRNKGNFPGRFSGRQFSNSRSEMNVSTLELGDSALYLCASSLELDTQYFGPGTRLTVL.

V and J are TRBV4-1 and TRBJ2-3; 14 bases line up with TRBD2. Germline-derived CDR1 and CDR2 are MGHRA and YSYEKL. The CDR3 is made up of 18 amino acids. J was trimmed by 3 bases and V by 2 bases; bases with no gene match: 7. CDR3 bases: TGCGCCAGCAGCCAACTCCCGGGACTAGCGGGAGAAACAGATACGCAGTATTTT. Protein: CASSQLPGLAGETDTQYF.

The J gene is TRBJ2-1, the V gene TRBV7-9; D gene ambiguous. This CDR3 is 13 amino acids long. Trimming removed 5 bases from V and 2 bases from J, with 7 bases in between. Germline V CDR1 and CDR2: SEHNR, FQNEAQ (reference sequence). The CDR3 coding sequence is TGTGCCAGCAGCCTGGCAACCTACAATGAGCAGTTCTTC. As protein: CASSLATYNEQFF.

The chain uses TRBV30 and TRBJ2-5, with TRBD1 identical over 8 bases. The germline CDR1 and CDR2 sequences are GTSNPN and SVGIG (reference sequence). The junction had 8 bases not matched to a gene; V was cut back by 0 bases and J by 8 bases. CDR3 length: 14 amino acids. The CDR3 nucleotides read TGTGCCTGGAGTGTAACGGCAGGGGGCATAACCCAGTACTTC. Amino acids: CAWSVTAGGITQYF.

On this clone itself: The identical CDR3 is also encoded by other nucleotide sequences in the sample. The J gene is TRBJ2-7, the V gene TRBV5-1; D is ambiguous. CDR1 and CDR2 from the germline V gene are SGHRS and YFSETQ. V was pared by 0 bases and J by 2 bases, with 3 bases between. The CDR3 runs to 12 residues. The CDR3 DNA is TGCGCCAGCAGCTTGGGGGCCTACGAGCAGTACTTC. Its protein is CASSLGAYEQYF.